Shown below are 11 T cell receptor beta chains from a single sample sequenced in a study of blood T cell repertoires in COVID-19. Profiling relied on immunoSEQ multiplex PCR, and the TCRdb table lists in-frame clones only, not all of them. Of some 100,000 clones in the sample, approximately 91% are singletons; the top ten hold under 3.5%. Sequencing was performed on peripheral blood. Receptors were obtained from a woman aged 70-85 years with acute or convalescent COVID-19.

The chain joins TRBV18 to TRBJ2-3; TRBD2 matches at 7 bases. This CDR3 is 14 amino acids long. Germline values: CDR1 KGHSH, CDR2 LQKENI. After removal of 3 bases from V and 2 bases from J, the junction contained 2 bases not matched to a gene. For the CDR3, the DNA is TGTGCCAGCTCACCGGGGGGGAACACAGATACGCAGTATTTT. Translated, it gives CASSPGGNTDTQYF.

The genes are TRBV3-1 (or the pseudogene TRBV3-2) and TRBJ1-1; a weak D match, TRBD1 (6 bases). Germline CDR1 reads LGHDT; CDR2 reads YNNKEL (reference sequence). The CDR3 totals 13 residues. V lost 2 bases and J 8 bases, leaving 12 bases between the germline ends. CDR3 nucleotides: TGTGCCAGCAGCCAACGATCAGGGGCAGAAGCTTTCTTT. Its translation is CASSQRSGAEAFF.

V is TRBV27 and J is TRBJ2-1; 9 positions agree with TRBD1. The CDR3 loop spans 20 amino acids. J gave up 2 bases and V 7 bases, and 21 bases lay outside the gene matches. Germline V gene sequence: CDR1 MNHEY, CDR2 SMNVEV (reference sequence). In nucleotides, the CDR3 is TGTGCCAGCACCAAAACAGGGGGCACGAATACTATGATACCCTACAATGAGCAGTTCTTC. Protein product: CASTKTGGTNTMIPYNEQFF.

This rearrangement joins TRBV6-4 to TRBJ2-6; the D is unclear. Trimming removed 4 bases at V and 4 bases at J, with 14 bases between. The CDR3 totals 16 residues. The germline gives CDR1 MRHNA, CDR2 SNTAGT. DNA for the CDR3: TGTGCCAGCAGTGGATTGGATACTATGGGGGCCAACGTCCTGACTTTC. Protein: CASSGLDTMGANVLTF.

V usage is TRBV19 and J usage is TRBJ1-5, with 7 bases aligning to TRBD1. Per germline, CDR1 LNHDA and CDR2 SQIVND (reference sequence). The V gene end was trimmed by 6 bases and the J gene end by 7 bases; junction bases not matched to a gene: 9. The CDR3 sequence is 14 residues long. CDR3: CASSRDRVGQPQHF. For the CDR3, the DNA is TGTGCCAGTAGCCGAGACAGGGTTGGGCAGCCCCAGCATTTT.

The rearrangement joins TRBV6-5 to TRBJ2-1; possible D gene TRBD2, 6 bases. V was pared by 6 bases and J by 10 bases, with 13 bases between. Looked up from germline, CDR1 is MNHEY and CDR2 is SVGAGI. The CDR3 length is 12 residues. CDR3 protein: CASRLGGGEQFF. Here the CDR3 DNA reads TGTGCCAGCAGGTTAGGTGGGGGGGAGCAGTTCTTC.

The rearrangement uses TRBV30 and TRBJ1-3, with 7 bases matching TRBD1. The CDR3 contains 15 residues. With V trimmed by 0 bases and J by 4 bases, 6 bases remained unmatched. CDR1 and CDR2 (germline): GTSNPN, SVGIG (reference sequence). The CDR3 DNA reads TGTGCCTGGAGTGTAGGGCAGGGGGGCGGAAACACCATATATTTT. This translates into CAWSVGQGGGNTIYF.

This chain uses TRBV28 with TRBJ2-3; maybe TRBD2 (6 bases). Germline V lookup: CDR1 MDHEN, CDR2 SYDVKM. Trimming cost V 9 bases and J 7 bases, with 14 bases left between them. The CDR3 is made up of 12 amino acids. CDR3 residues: CASLEGRNTQYF. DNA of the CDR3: TGTGCCAGTTTGGAGGGGCGAAATACGCAGTATTTT.

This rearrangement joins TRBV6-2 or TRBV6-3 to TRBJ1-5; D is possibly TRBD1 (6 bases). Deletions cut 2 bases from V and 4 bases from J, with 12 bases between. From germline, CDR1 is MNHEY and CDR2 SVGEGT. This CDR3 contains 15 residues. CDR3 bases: TGTGCCAGCAGTTACGCTGGGACACCGAATCAGCCCCAGCATTTT. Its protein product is CASSYAGTPNQPQHF.

In DNA form, the CDR3 reads TGTGCCACCAGTAGGACAGGGAATCAGCCCCAGCATTTT. The encoded protein is CATSRTGNQPQHF. The chain carries TRBV24-1 and TRBJ1-5; 8 bases align to TRBD1. The CDR3 has 13 amino acids. Germline values: CDR1 KGHDR, CDR2 SFDVKD. The trim removed 6 bases at V and 4 bases at J, leaving 1 base unmatched.

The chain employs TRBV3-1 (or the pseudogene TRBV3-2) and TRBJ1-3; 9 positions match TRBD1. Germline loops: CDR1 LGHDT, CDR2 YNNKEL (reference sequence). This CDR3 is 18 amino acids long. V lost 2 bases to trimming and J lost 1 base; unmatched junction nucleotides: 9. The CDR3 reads CASSQTRGQGGSGNTIYF. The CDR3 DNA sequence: TGTGCCAGCAGCCAAACTCGGGGACAGGGTGGGTCTGGAAACACCATATATTTT.